These T cell receptor beta chains were read from a single sample in a study of cytomegalovirus exposure and HLA in healthy donors. The data were produced by immunoSEQ multiplex PCR, yet TCRdb's version contains in-frame clones alone and is incomplete. The sample contains about 150,000 clones, 70% to 90% of which appear only once. Sequencing was carried out using PBMCs. The receptors originated from a man between 18 and 29 years old in good health and CMV-seropositive. The CDR3 runs from the conserved cysteine through the conserved F or W. D genes are given only for firm matches. Part of the rows lack a size; the others show once, few, many or a class for expanded clones.

TRBJ1-2	TRBV19	TRBD1	few	TGTGCCAGTAGTCCGCGACAGGGGGATAACTATGGCTACACCTTC	CASSPRQGDNYGYTF
TRBJ2-5	TRBV5-1	TRBD2	.	TGCGCCAGCCGGACTAGCGGGGGCCATCGGGAGACCCAGTACTTC	CASRTSGGHRETQYF
TRBJ1-5	TRBV18	.	.	TGTGCCAGCTCATACGGACAAGGCAATCAGCCCCAGCATTTT	CASSYGQGNQPQHF
TRBJ1-2	TRBV7-3	.	.	TGTGCCAGCAGCCCGACGACTTATGGGGGCTACACCTTC	CASSPTTYGGYTF
TRBJ2-5	TRBV14	TRBD2	.	TGTGCCAGCAGCGATCCCCTGACTAGCGGGAGTCGGGAGACCCAGTACTTC	CASSDPLTSGSRETQYF
TRBJ1-4	TRBV7-8	TRBD1	.	TGTGCCAGCAGCTCAAACGACAGGGGAGTTGAAAAACTGTTTTTT	CASSSNDRGVEKLFF
TRBJ2-1	TRBV6-5	.	.	TGTGCCAGCAGTAACAGGGTCGATGAGCAGTTCTTC	CASSNRVDEQFF
TRBJ2-5	TRBV15	.	once	TGTGCCACCAGCAGAGACAGGGGTGAGACCCAGTACTTC	CATSRDRGETQYF
TRBJ2-7	TRBV2	TRBD1	.	TGTGCCAGCTCGAACGAGAGACAGGGGGGCTACGAGCAGTACTTC	CASSNERQGGYEQYF
TRBJ2-1	TRBV4-3	.	.	TGCGCCAGCAGGAAAAGATCGGGTGAGCCCCACAATGAGCAGTTCTTC	CASRKRSGEPHNEQFF
TRBJ1-2	TRBV6-5	.	.	TGTGCCAGCAGTTACGACAGAGGGGGTGGCTACACCTTC	CASSYDRGGGYTF
TRBJ1-3	TRBV9	.	.	TGTGCCAGCACCCTTAATCCCACCCCAGGGGGAAACACCATATATTTT	CASTLNPTPGGNTIYF